A single TCR beta chain is shown here with its context. Its antigen remains unknown. The data originate from a study of shared clonotypes between healthy human individuals. Study outcomes and limitations: Between a few donors, naive CD4 clonotypes were shared at a level of about 5%. Large sequencing depth failed to make sorted-subset sequencing complete, rarefaction showed. When compared with the clonotypes that were shared by all four sorted-subset donors, the non-shared clonotypes turned out to have lower generation probabilities.

Sequencing was performed with immunoSEQ multiplex PCR; in TCRdb, only in-frame clones are kept and a portion is missing. The sample contains 2 million to 2.5 million clones, just over 90% of which appear only once. Nashville, Tennessee was home to all donors, each a Caucasian adult. Germline loops: CDR1 MNHNS, CDR2 SASEGT. The germline V and J ends were trimmed by 0 bases and 3 bases, with 9 bases remaining between them. The CDR3 is 15 residues long. Material for sequencing was naive CD4+ T cells from PBMCs. Subset meaning: CD45RA+ positively selected. The gene calls are TRBV6-1 and TRBJ1-5, with D tentatively TRBD1 (5 bases). This sequence originates from a man aged 18 to 29 in good health. Some clones in this sample may be carry-over from other donors' samples. The CDR3 DNA sequence: TGTGCCAGCAGTGAAGCTAGGACACCCAATCAGCCCCAGCATTTT. Translation gives CASSEARTPNQPQHF.